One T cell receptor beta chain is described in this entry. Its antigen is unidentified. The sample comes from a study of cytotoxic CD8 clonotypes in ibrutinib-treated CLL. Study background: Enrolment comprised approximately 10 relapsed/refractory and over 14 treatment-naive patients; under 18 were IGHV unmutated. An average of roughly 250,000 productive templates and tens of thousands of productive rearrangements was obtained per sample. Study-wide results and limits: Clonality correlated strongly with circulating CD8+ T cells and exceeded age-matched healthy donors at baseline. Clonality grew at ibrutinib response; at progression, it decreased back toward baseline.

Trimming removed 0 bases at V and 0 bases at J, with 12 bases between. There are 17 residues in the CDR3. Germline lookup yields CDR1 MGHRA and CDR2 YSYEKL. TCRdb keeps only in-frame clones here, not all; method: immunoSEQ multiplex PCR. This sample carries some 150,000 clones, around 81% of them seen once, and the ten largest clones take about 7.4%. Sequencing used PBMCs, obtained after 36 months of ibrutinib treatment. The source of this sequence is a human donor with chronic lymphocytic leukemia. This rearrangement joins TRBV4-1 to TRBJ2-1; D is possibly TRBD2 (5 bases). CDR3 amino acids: CASSQEPQRSSYNEQFF. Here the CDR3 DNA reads TGCGCCAGCAGCCAAGAGCCACAGCGGTCCTCCTACAATGAGCAGTTCTTC.